This TCR beta chain was sequenced during a study of CD8+ T cells in alopecia areata. Study as a whole: Dosing spanned 6 to 18 months on tofacitinib, then 6 months off drug. Study-wide results and limits: Higher clonality was seen in lesional scalp than in normal scalp, especially in alopecia totalis/universalis.

CDR3 length equals 16 residues. The V end lost 0 bases, the J end lost 6 bases, and 17 bases lay between the germline ends. Germline CDR1 is SGHRS and CDR2 is YFSETQ. cDNA prepared by RNA extraction and subsequent reverse transcription served as the template for sequencing. The repertoire was sequenced with immunoSEQ multiplex PCR; TCRdb's copy has only in-frame clones and lacks some. The sample gives 150,000 or so clones, around 86% of which show up once; roughly 15% is in the top ten. On this clone: Its cognate antigen is unknown.

The material sequenced was CD8+ T cells sorted from blood, taken at week 0. The sequence came from a human donor with alopecia areata. J is TRBJ2-3 and V is TRBV5-1; D is ambiguous. Here the CDR3 DNA reads TGCGCCAGCAGCTTGGATACCCCCTCCCTCACGGATACGCAGTATTTT. Protein: CASSLDTPSLTDTQYF.